This entry lists 20 T cell receptor beta chains sequenced from one sample in a study of breast tumors, draining lymph nodes, adjacent tissues. The lymph nodes were axillary draining lymph nodes from breast cancer patients. TCRdb re-called the multiplex PCR reads with MiXCR, one entry per CDR3 protein. The sample includes fewer than 150,000 distinct CDR3 sequences, 21% of them seen just once. Sequenced input: axillary lymph node tissue. These receptors were taken from a female donor with breast cancer. Some clones in this sample may be carry-over from other donors' samples.

The CDR3 region has the DNA TGCGCCAGCAGCCAAGAACCGGAATCTGGGGCCAACGTCCTGACTTTC. Translated: CASSQEPESGANVLTF. The chain recombines TRBV4-3 with TRBJ2-6, with unresolved D. This CDR3 is built from 16 residues. V lost 0 bases and J 1 base, leaving 7 bases between the germline ends. Germline V gene data show CDR1 as LGHNA and CDR2 as YSLEER.

The table lists this clonotype with many counts. The rearrangement uses TRBV29-1 and TRBJ1-2, with 7 bases matching TRBD1. Germline CDR1 reads SQVTM; CDR2 reads ANQGSEA. The junction had 2 bases not matched to a gene; V was cut back by 1 base and J by 6 bases. The CDR3 spans 12 residues. The CDR3 here is CSVEGTGDGYTF. The CDR3 DNA sequence: TGCAGCGTTGAAGGGACAGGAGATGGCTACACCTTC.

This clonotype has at least ten counts. The CDR3 reads CASSHWTSGNWGETQYF. For the CDR3, the DNA is TGTGCCAGCAGCCATTGGACTAGCGGGAACTGGGGAGAGACCCAGTACTTC. This chain connects TRBV14 to TRBJ2-5, with 12 bases that match TRBD2. J lost 4 bases, V lost 3 bases, and 9 bases had no gene match. The CDR3 runs 17 residues. Germline lookup yields CDR1 SGHDN and CDR2 FVKESK.

This clonotype was observed a few times. The junction departs from germline at one end; a sequencing error may be responsible. The CDR3 loop reads CAWKVQGASFHYGYPF. As DNA, the CDR3 is TGTGCCTGGAAAGTGCAGGGGGCTTCCTTTCATTATGGCTACCCCTTC. V gene TRBV30 combines with J gene TRBJ1-2; 8 nucleotides agree with TRBD1. The CDR3 spans 16 residues. Per the germline V gene, CDR1 is GTSNPN and CDR2 is SVGIG (reference sequence). The full variable domain, in which reference TRBV30 and TRBJ1-2 provide the parts outside the CDR3, is SQTIHQWPATLVQPVGSPLSLECTVEGTSNPNLYWYRQAAGRGLQLLFYSVGIGQISSEVPQNLSASRPQDRQFILSSKKLLLSDSGFYLCAWKVQGASFHYGYPFGSGTRLTVV.

This clonotype was counted at least ten times. The rearrangement joins TRBV2 to TRBJ1-2, with 7 bases aligning to TRBD1. The V segment lost 6 bases and the J segment 1 base; nucleotides outside the gene matches: 8. The CDR3 runs to 15 residues. Germline assignment: CDR1 SNHLY and CDR2 FYNNEI. The CDR3 DNA follows: TGTGCCAGCAGCTTGACAGGGCGCCTTAACTATGGCTACACCTTC. The encoded protein is CASSLTGRLNYGYTF.

This clonotype was counted a few times. V and J are TRBV9 and TRBJ2-3; D may be TRBD1 (6 bases). Per germline, CDR1 SGDLS and CDR2 YYNGEE. V lost 3 bases to trimming and J lost 9 bases, with 17 bases between them. The CDR3 has 14 amino acids. The CDR3 DNA sequence: TGTGCCAGCAGCGAGGCCCCTTCAGGGGCAACGCAGTATTTT. Its protein is CASSEAPSGATQYF.

In this sample, this clonotype turned up many times. V and J are TRBV6-4 and TRBJ1-5; D not certain. V was cut by 5 bases and J by 4 bases, with 12 bases left in between. Germline-derived CDR1 and CDR2 are MRHNA and SNTAGT. The CDR3 length is 14 residues. As DNA, the CDR3 is TGTGCCAGCAGTCGGCCACATTGGAATCAGCCCCAGCATTTT. This encodes CASSRPHWNQPQHF.

This clonotype was seen at least ten times. This rearrangement joins TRBV18 to TRBJ2-3; perhaps TRBD2 as D (5 bases). Germline V CDR1 and CDR2: KGHSH, LQKENI. V dropped 0 bases and J dropped 8 bases, with 9 bases sitting between them. There are 13 residues in the CDR3. CDR3 in DNA: TGTGCCAGCTCACCACCGAGCGGAGCTACGCAGTATTTT. Translating gives CASSPPSGATQYF.

This clonotype has just a few counts. The rearrangement joins TRBV30 to TRBJ1-2; D might be TRBD1 (5 bases). This CDR3 comprises 17 residues. Trimming shortened V by 1 base and J by 1 base, and 19 bases separated the two germline ends. CDR1 and CDR2 (germline): GTSNPN, SVGIG (reference sequence). CDR3 residues: CAWSATGTPVGNYGYTF. The CDR3 DNA follows: TGTGCCTGGAGTGCTACCGGGACCCCTGTTGGTAACTATGGCTACACCTTC. Variable domain in full (rest from reference TRBV30 and TRBJ1-2): SQTIHQWPATLVQPVGSPLSLECTVEGTSNPNLYWYRQAAGRGLQLLFYSVGIGQISSEVPQNLSASRPQDRQFILSSKKLLLSDSGFYLCAWSATGTPVGNYGYTFGSGTRLTVV.

This clonotype came up many times. The CDR3 sequence is CASSFRQRETQYF. CDR3 sequence (DNA): TGTGCCAGCAGCTTCAGACAGCGGGAGACCCAGTACTTC. The gene calls are TRBV5-8 and TRBJ2-5; either TRBD1 or TRBD2 may fit D (5 bases each). The V gene lost 2 bases and the J gene lost 5 bases, with 10 bases spanning the gap. Germline V gene sequence: CDR1 SGHTS, CDR2 YDEGEE. The CDR3 covers 13 residues.

In regard to this clonotype: One end of the junction is discordant with germline, which a read error may explain. The chain couples TRBV10-3 to TRBJ1-2; tentatively, D is TRBD1 (5 bases). Germline CDR1 ENHRY, CDR2 SYGVKD. This CDR3 region has 14 residues. This chain's CDR3 is CAISEPGGLWGCTF. The CDR3 DNA reads TGTGCCATCAGTGAGCCGGGGGGACTATGGGGCTGCACCTTC.

Worth noting for this clonotype: This may come from a read error, since a much larger clone is one base off. The conserved phenylalanine or tryptophan normally closing the CDR3 is absent here, so this likely arose from a read error. This chain connects TRBV12-3 or TRBV12-4 to TRBJ2-5, with 8 positions matching TRBD2. Trimming removed 5 bases from V and 5 bases from J; junction bases left unmatched: 7. This CDR3 is 14 amino acids long. CDR3 in DNA: TGTGCCAGCAGTAAGACTAGCGTGTACGAGACCCAGTACTCC. Encoded protein: CASSKTSVYETQYS.

This clonotype has a count of ten or more. V usage is TRBV10-3 and J usage is TRBJ2-3; D might be TRBD1 (6 bases). The V end lost 4 bases, the J end lost 0 bases, and 14 bases lay between the germline ends. The CDR3 is made up of 16 amino acids. The germline V gene has CDR1 ENHRY and CDR2 SYGVKD. As DNA, the CDR3 is TGTGCCATCAGTGTTAGGGGGAAATCTAGCACAGATACGCAGTATTTT. This encodes CAISVRGKSSTDTQYF.

This clonotype showed up many times. The chain is built from TRBV3-1 and TRBJ2-5, with D possibly TRBD2 on 5 matching bases. With 0 bases removed from V and 4 bases from J, the gap between germline ends came to 18 bases. Germline CDR1 reads LGHDT; CDR2 reads YNNKEL (reference sequence). The CDR3 extends over 17 amino acids. The CDR3 coding sequence is TGTGCCAGCAGCCAAGAGTGGAATTACCTTGGAGGAGAGACCCAGTACTTC. It encodes CASSQEWNYLGGETQYF.

This clonotype was seen ten or more times. This chain uses TRBV2 with TRBJ2-3; D uncertain. In germline, CDR1 is SNHLY, CDR2 FYNNEI. CDR3 length: 14 amino acids. Trimming cost V 5 bases and J 6 bases, with 15 bases left between them. CDR3 DNA: TGTGCCAGCAGTTCGTCTACATTAGGGGATACGCAGTATTTT. Protein product: CASSSSTLGDTQYF. The full variable domain, rest sourced from reference TRBV2 and TRBJ2-3, is EPEVTQTPSHQVTQMGQEVILRCVPISNHLYFYWYRQILGQKVEFLVSFYNNEISEKSEIFDDQFSVERPDGSNFTLKIRSTKLEDSAMYFCASSSSTLGDTQYFGPGTRLTVL.

Comment on this clonotype: This may arise from a read error, as a much more abundant clone is one base away. The CDR3 end shows no conserved phenylalanine or tryptophan, and so a read error is likely. V and J are TRBV7-9 and TRBJ2-2; 10 nucleotides match TRBD1. CDR1 is SEHNR, CDR2 FQNEAQ, per germline (reference sequence). The CDR3 is 14 residues long. V dropped 5 bases and J dropped 7; count of bases not matched to a gene: 4. The CDR3 nucleotides are TGTGCCAGCAGCCTGACAGGGGGCGGCGGGGAGCTGTTTCTT. Amino acid sequence: CASSLTGGGGELFL.

The genes are TRBV20-1 and TRBJ2-1, with 9 bases identical to TRBD2. Trimming at V came to 6 bases and at J to 7 bases, leaving 10 bases not matched to a gene. Germline CDR1 reads DFQATT; CDR2 reads SNEGSKA (reference sequence). The CDR3 sequence is 14 residues long. For the CDR3, the DNA is TGCAGTGCAAGGGGGCGGGGGGGCCTTAATGAGCAGTTCTTC. Amino acids: CSARGRGGLNEQFF.

J is TRBJ1-4 and V is TRBV6-2 or TRBV6-3; D is ambiguous. Germline loops: CDR1 MNHEY, CDR2 SVGEGT. The V end lost 4 bases, the J end lost 16 bases, and 19 bases lay between the germline ends. The CDR3 contains 13 residues. The CDR3 coding sequence is TGTGCCAGCAGTTCGGGAGTCGGCCTTAGTTGGTTTTTT. Amino acid sequence: CASSSGVGLSWFF.

The chain recombines TRBV20-1 with TRBJ1-2, with D hard to call. The ends were cut back, 6 bases at V and 3 bases at J, with 14 bases in the middle. From germline, CDR1 is DFQATT and CDR2 SNEGSKA (reference sequence). The CDR3 runs 13 residues. CDR3 sequence reads: CSADPGIHYGYTF. CDR3 coding DNA: TGCAGTGCGGACCCGGGGATTCACTATGGCTACACCTTC.

This clonotype has a count of ten or more. The chain is built from TRBV20-1 and TRBJ2-1; 10 nucleotides line up with TRBD2. After removal of 3 bases from V and 4 bases from J, the junction contained 9 bases not matched to a gene. In germline, CDR1 is DFQATT, CDR2 SNEGSKA (reference sequence). The CDR3 runs 16 residues. CDR3 residues: CSASGQGLAFYNEQFF. The CDR3 DNA sequence: TGCAGTGCTAGTGGACAGGGACTAGCGTTTTACAATGAGCAGTTCTTC.